This T cell receptor beta chain came from a study of regulatory and conventional T cells in breast cancer (dated by TCRdb to the mid-2010s). Receptor amplification or capture employed PCR. The sample was run on an Illumina MiSeq. The raw public data were reprocessed by TCRdb itself: fastp quality trimming at Q25, MiXCR clonotype calling, in-frame beta chains only. Rows with one shared CDR3 protein collapse into an entry with the most common genes and DNA. The sample includes fewer than 20,000 distinct CDR3 sequences, with around a third observed a single time. The top ten clones comprise 1.5% to 2% of the sample. Taking its sample share into account, this clonotype is medium-sized (0.01 to 0.1%). The antigen this receptor binds is unknown. Base-call qualities are not available, and no considerably larger clone is one nucleotide away. Its CDR3 holds 14 amino acids, cysteine through phenylalanine. Only CDR3 DNA remains: 42 bases, in frame from the first base. V is reduced by 6 bases and J by 7 bases, leaving a spacing of 18 bases between them. The CDR1 and CDR2 encoded by the germline V gene are MNHNS and SASEGT.

Here the chain combines TRBV6-1 and TRBJ2-5, and the D gene may be TRBD1, 6 bases matching. The TCR was taken from a female donor in good health. The sequencing sample was made of conventional T cells from blood. The DNA reads TGTGCCAGCAGATTAGACAGGCTGGGTGGGACCCAGTACTTC. Its amino acids are CASRLDRLGGTQYF.